The next 32 T cell receptor beta chains were all read from a single sample in a study of type 1 regulatory T cells. TCRdb processed the reads anew with MiXCR; each CDR3 protein has one entry. The sample lists 80,000 to 100,000 distinct CDR3 sequences; less than 40% were seen once. Sequencing was carried out using CD4+ T cells, either the whole sample or a sorted fraction (not recorded which). These TCRs come from a human donor in good health.

In this sample, this clonotype turned up a few times. The V call is TRBV5-1, the J call TRBJ2-3; D uncertain. There are 18 residues in the CDR3. Germline V gives CDR1 SGHRS, CDR2 YFSETQ. Trimming took 0 bases from V and 4 from J, leaving 21 bases between them. The CDR3 loop is CASSLASHSGIRADTQYF. CDR3 in DNA: TGCGCCAGCAGCTTGGCCTCTCATAGTGGGATACGCGCAGATACGCAGTATTTT. Looking up the rest from reference TRBV5-1 and TRBJ2-3 gives the full variable domain: KAGVTQTPRYLIKTRGQQVTLSCSPISGHRSVSWYQQTPGQGLQFLFEYFSETQRNKGNFPGRFSGRQFSNSRSEMNVSTLELGDSALYLCASSLASHSGIRADTQYFGPGTRLTVL.

The chain employs TRBV10-3 and TRBJ2-7, with 7 nucleotides matching TRBD1. CDR3 length: 15 residues. The junction had 9 bases not matched to a gene; V was cut back by 6 bases and J by 1 base. CDR1 and CDR2 from the germline V gene are ENHRY and SYGVKD. The chain's CDR3 is CAIREARQGSYEQYF. Written as DNA, the CDR3 is TGTGCCATCAGGGAAGCCCGACAGGGATCCTACGAGCAGTACTTC.

This clonotype was seen only a few times. J is TRBJ1-2 and V is TRBV4-2; perhaps TRBD1 as D (5 bases). The CDR3 runs to 17 residues. Trimming removed 0 bases at V and 5 bases at J, with 19 bases between. The germline V gene encodes CDR1 LGHNA and CDR2 YNFKEQ. In nucleotides, the CDR3 is TGTGCCAGCAGCCAAGAAGGGGATTTCTTGACGGAGTATGGCTACACCTTC. This translates into CASSQEGDFLTEYGYTF.

This clonotype was counted only a few times. The V gene is TRBV9, the J gene TRBJ1-5; 8 bases are a match to TRBD1. The CDR3 spans 15 residues. Germline V lookup: CDR1 SGDLS, CDR2 YYNGEE. V lost 1 base and J lost 6; bases outside the gene matches: 6. DNA for the CDR3: TGTGCCAGCAGCGTATCGGACAGGGCGGGTCAGCCCCAGCATTTT. Its translation: CASSVSDRAGQPQHF.

The V call is TRBV28, the J call TRBJ2-2; 11 bases line up with TRBD2. V was pared by 5 bases and J by 5 bases, with 10 bases of the junction left unmatched. The CDR3 loop spans 17 amino acids. CDR1 and CDR2 (germline): MDHEN, SYDVKM. CDR3 protein: CASSPTTSGSWTGELFF. DNA for the CDR3: TGTGCCAGCAGTCCGACCACTAGCGGGAGTTGGACCGGGGAGCTGTTTTTT.

This clonotype has just a few counts. The rearrangement joins TRBV5-1 to TRBJ2-3, with D hard to call. Germline loops: CDR1 SGHRS, CDR2 YFSETQ. The CDR3 is 16 residues long. Trimming removed 0 bases at V and 0 bases at J, with 11 bases between. CDR3 residues: CASSLAGAGSTDTQYF. The CDR3 nucleotides are TGCGCCAGCAGCTTGGCCGGCGCCGGTAGCACAGATACGCAGTATTTT.

This sequence joins TRBV29-1 and TRBJ2-7; D not certain. This CDR3 region has 12 residues. Trimming pared 3 bases from V and 0 bases from J, leaving 6 bases between. Per germline, CDR1 SQVTM and CDR2 ANQGSEA. The CDR3 coding sequence is TGCAGCGTTGACCCAGGCTCCTACGAGCAGTACTTC. The encoded protein is CSVDPGSYEQYF.

The rearrangement joins TRBV23-1 to TRBJ2-1; 12 bases are a match to TRBD2. TRBV23-1 has ORF status, its function being uncertain. The CDR3 contains 16 residues. Trimming cost V 3 bases and J 6 bases; bases outside gene matches: 6. The CDR3 here is CASSHPLAGGPNEQFF. CDR3 in DNA: TGCGCCAGCAGTCACCCGCTAGCGGGAGGGCCCAATGAGCAGTTCTTC.

This chain connects TRBV25-1 to TRBJ2-7, with D possibly being TRBD2 (5 bases). V lost 4 bases, J lost 2 bases, and 12 bases lay in between. Germline CDR1 reads MGHDK; CDR2 reads SYGVNS. The CDR3 runs 14 residues. The CDR3 region has the DNA TGTGCCAGCAGTGTGATCGGGATTCCCTACGAGCAGTACTTC. It translates to CASSVIGIPYEQYF.

This clonotype was recorded a few times. The chain couples TRBV7-9 to TRBJ2-7; D unresolved. V was cut by 3 bases and J by 2 bases, with 17 bases left in between. Germline V CDR1 and CDR2: SEHNR, FQNEAQ (reference sequence). This CDR3 comprises 16 residues. The CDR3 DNA reads TGTGCCAGCAGCTTTCCGTTCCGGACGGAAACCTACGAGCAGTACTTC. As protein: CASSFPFRTETYEQYF.

This clonotype was seen only a few times. The chain is built from TRBV10-3 and TRBJ1-5; possible D gene TRBD1, 6 bases. Trimming removed 10 bases from V and 3 bases from J, with 16 bases in between. The CDR3 has 14 residues. Per germline, CDR1 ENHRY and CDR2 SYGVKD. This CDR3 is CATGGGSNNQPQHF. CDR3 nucleotides: TGTGCCACTGGGGGGGGCAGCAACAATCAGCCCCAGCATTTT.

This clonotype came up a few times. V usage is TRBV2 and J usage is TRBJ2-5; D ambiguous. Looked up from germline, CDR1 is SNHLY and CDR2 is FYNNEI. V was shortened by 2 bases and J by 2 bases, with 9 bases between the two germline ends. This CDR3 region has 14 residues. CDR3 protein: CASSESFRQETQYF. In nucleotides, the CDR3 is TGTGCCAGCAGTGAATCATTCCGACAAGAGACCCAGTACTTC.

This clonotype has more than one count but fewer than ten. The chain has TRBV20-1 and TRBJ2-1, with 7 bases fitting TRBD2. Germline V lookup: CDR1 DFQATT, CDR2 SNEGSKA (reference sequence). The V gene end was trimmed by 5 bases and the J gene end by 9 bases; junction bases not matched to a gene: 10. This CDR3 spans 13 amino acids. Here the CDR3 DNA reads TGCAGTGCTTCGGACTCGCAGCGGGGTGAGCAGTTCTTC. Its protein is CSASDSQRGEQFF.

This clonotype was seen a single time. The chain uses TRBV2 and TRBJ2-3, with D perhaps assigned TRBD1 or TRBD2 (5 bases each). The V end was cut by 5 bases, the J end by 0 bases, with 15 bases between. CDR1 and CDR2 (germline): SNHLY, FYNNEI. The CDR3 has 16 amino acids. The CDR3 coding sequence is TGTGCCAGCAGTAAATTTGGGACGGGGAGCACAGATACGCAGTATTTT. This encodes CASSKFGTGSTDTQYF. Full variable domain (missing parts from reference TRBV2 and TRBJ2-3): EPEVTQTPSHQVTQMGQEVILRCVPISNHLYFYWYRQILGQKVEFLVSFYNNEISEKSEIFDDQFSVERPDGSNFTLKIRSTKLEDSAMYFCASSKFGTGSTDTQYFGPGTRLTVL.

The chain recombines TRBV3-1 with TRBJ1-1; D ambiguous. V dropped 6 bases and J dropped 1 base, with 12 bases sitting between them. This CDR3 has 14 amino acids. In germline, CDR1 is LGHDT, CDR2 YNNKEL (reference sequence). CDR3 sequence reads: CASRPLGWNTEAFF. Written as DNA, the CDR3 is TGTGCCAGCAGACCTTTAGGATGGAACACTGAAGCTTTCTTT.

The CDR3 spells CAITSTGGGYTF. CDR3 sequence (DNA): TGTGCCATCACCTCTACAGGGGGTGGCTACACCTTC. The genes are TRBV10-3 and TRBJ1-2; 8 bases are shared with TRBD1. J lost 7 bases, V lost 7 bases, and 5 bases had no gene match. The CDR3 contains 12 residues. CDR1 is ENHRY and CDR2 is SYGVKD in the germline V gene.

V is TRBV9 and J is TRBJ2-1; possible D gene TRBD2, 5 bases. The ends were cut back, 1 base at V and 8 bases at J, with 10 bases in the middle. The V gene's germline CDR1 is SGDLS and CDR2 YYNGEE. CDR3 size: 13 residues. CDR3 in amino acids: CASSVLEGYEQFF. The CDR3 region has the DNA TGTGCCAGCAGCGTATTAGAGGGATATGAGCAGTTCTTC.

This clonotype was seen more than once but under ten times. This rearrangement joins TRBV9 to TRBJ2-5; D is uncertain. CDR3 length: 15 residues. CDR1 is SGDLS and CDR2 is YYNGEE in the germline V gene. Between the trimmed V and J ends, which lost 0 bases and 3 bases, there was a span of 12 bases. CDR3 residues: CASSVDAAVEETQYF. In DNA form, the CDR3 reads TGTGCCAGCAGCGTAGATGCCGCGGTAGAAGAGACCCAGTACTTC.

The chain employs TRBV20-1 and TRBJ2-1, with TRBD2 matching over 9 bases. Trimming removed 7 bases from V and 6 bases from J; junction bases left unmatched: 7. Looked up from germline, CDR1 is DFQATT and CDR2 is SNEGSKA (reference sequence). The CDR3 length is 13 residues. CDR3 sequence reads: CSGFSGSANEQFF. The CDR3 nucleotides read TGCAGTGGATTTAGCGGGAGTGCCAATGAGCAGTTCTTC.

The sample holds a few counts of this clonotype. The chain uses TRBV2 and TRBJ2-1, with a weak D call TRBD1 (6 bases). V dropped 7 bases and J dropped 4 bases, with 14 bases sitting between them. This CDR3 is 14 amino acids long. Germline V gene data show CDR1 as SNHLY and CDR2 as FYNNEI. CDR3 nucleotide sequence: TGTGCCAGCACCAGGGAAGGGACATACAATGAGCAGTTCTTC. Protein: CASTREGTYNEQFF.

The chain employs TRBV6-5 and TRBJ2-7, with 12 nucleotides matching TRBD2. This CDR3 contains 14 residues. V lost 6 bases to trimming and J lost 7 bases; unmatched junction nucleotides: 7. The V gene's germline CDR1 is MNHEY and CDR2 SVGAGI. CDR3 DNA sequence: TGTGCCAGCAGAGACGGACTAGCGGGAAGGGAGCAGTACTTC. Amino acid sequence: CASRDGLAGREQYF.

This clonotype turned up a few times. This chain uses TRBV14 with TRBJ2-2, with D unclear. CDR1 is SGHDN, CDR2 FVKESK, per germline. CDR3 length equals 17 residues. The V end lost 0 bases, the J end lost 0 bases, and 11 bases lay between the germline ends. CDR3: CASSQERARPNTGELFF. CDR3 in DNA: TGTGCCAGCAGCCAAGAAAGGGCACGGCCGAACACCGGGGAGCTGTTTTTT.

Worth noting for this clonotype: Sequence at one end of the junction differs from germline and may be a read error. The chain employs TRBV5-1 and TRBJ2-1; D may be TRBD1 or TRBD2 (5 bases each). This CDR3 comprises 12 residues. The germline gives CDR1 SGHRS, CDR2 YFSETQ. CDR3 in DNA: TGCGCCAACAGCTTGTTGGGGGAGGAGCAGTTCTTC. Translating gives CANSLLGEEQFF.

In its sample, this clonotype was seen many times. The chain couples TRBV20-1 to TRBJ1-1; D gene uncertain. Germline V lookup: CDR1 DFQATT, CDR2 SNEGSKA (reference sequence). The CDR3 covers 14 residues. V lost 2 bases and J lost 6, with 16 bases in between. The chain's CDR3 is CSARIPADWAEAFF. CDR3 DNA: TGCAGTGCTAGAATCCCAGCAGACTGGGCTGAAGCTTTCTTT.

This clonotype has just a few counts. The chain recombines TRBV4-3 with TRBJ1-5, with 9 bases lining up with TRBD1. Per the germline V gene, CDR1 is LGHNA and CDR2 is YSLEER. V lost 4 bases, J lost 3 bases, and 4 bases stayed unmatched. The CDR3 runs to 15 residues. The CDR3 reads CASSLDRGDNQPQHF. The CDR3, as DNA: TGCGCCAGCAGCCTCGACAGGGGGGACAATCAGCCCCAGCATTTT.

The genes are TRBV7-2 and TRBJ1-1; no firm D call. Trimming took off 1 base at V and 7 bases at J, with 4 bases between the two ends. The CDR3 is 11 amino acids. Germline CDR1 reads SGHTA; CDR2 reads FQGNSA. The DNA of the CDR3 is TGTGCCAGCAGCTTAGGCGGTGAAGCTTTCTTT. Translated: CASSLGGEAFF.

V usage is TRBV5-4 and J usage is TRBJ2-5; 9 bases align to TRBD2. Per germline, CDR1 SGHNT and CDR2 YYREEE (reference sequence). The ends lost 0 bases at V and 1 base at J; junction bases unmatched: 7. The CDR3 has 17 residues. The CDR3: CASSLGGTSLLQETQYF. The CDR3 coding sequence is TGTGCCAGCAGCTTGGGCGGGACTAGCCTCCTCCAAGAGACCCAGTACTTC.

V is TRBV19 and J is TRBJ2-1, with TRBD2 identical over 7 bases. The CDR3 covers 14 residues. With 3 bases clipped from V and 8 bases from J, the junction kept 7 bases outside the gene matches. Germline loops: CDR1 LNHDA, CDR2 SQIVND (reference sequence). The CDR3, as DNA: TGTGCCAGTAGTATGCGAGCGGGGCGGGATGAGCAGTTCTTC. It yields the protein CASSMRAGRDEQFF.

The chain couples TRBV5-1 to TRBJ1-2; 7 bases are shared with TRBD1. After removal of 1 base from V and 3 bases from J, the junction contained 9 bases not matched to a gene. Germline V lookup: CDR1 SGHRS, CDR2 YFSETQ. The CDR3 loop spans 16 amino acids. CDR3 in amino acids: CASSLSLGQGDYGYTF. As DNA, the CDR3 is TGCGCCAGCAGCTTGTCCCTCGGGCAGGGGGACTATGGCTACACCTTC.

The rearrangement uses TRBV20-1 and TRBJ2-5, with TRBD2 matching over 8 bases. The germline V gene has CDR1 DFQATT and CDR2 SNEGSKA (reference sequence). The CDR3 extends over 16 amino acids. The trim removed 0 bases at V and 5 bases at J, leaving 11 bases unmatched. The CDR3 here is CSARDQVAGRKETQYF. Written as DNA, the CDR3 is TGCAGTGCTAGAGATCAAGTAGCGGGACGCAAGGAGACCCAGTACTTC.

This clonotype was counted at least ten times. The V gene is TRBV20-1, the J gene TRBJ2-3; 10 nucleotides line up with TRBD1. The CDR3 contains 14 residues. Germline V gene data show CDR1 as DFQATT and CDR2 as SNEGSKA (reference sequence). V was pared by 5 bases and J by 3 bases, with 5 bases of the junction left unmatched. CDR3 protein: CSASGTGATDTQYF. CDR3 coding DNA: TGCAGTGCTTCGGGGACAGGGGCAACAGATACGCAGTATTTT.

This clonotype was counted a few times. This rearrangement joins TRBV9 to TRBJ2-1; 7 bases line up with TRBD1. This CDR3 is built from 16 residues. Germline CDR1 reads SGDLS; CDR2 reads YYNGEE. V lost 0 bases and J lost 4; bases outside the gene matches: 7. The DNA for the CDR3 is TGTGCCAGCAGCGTAGACCCGGGACAGAGGTACAATGAGCAGTTCTTC. This gives the protein CASSVDPGQRYNEQFF.